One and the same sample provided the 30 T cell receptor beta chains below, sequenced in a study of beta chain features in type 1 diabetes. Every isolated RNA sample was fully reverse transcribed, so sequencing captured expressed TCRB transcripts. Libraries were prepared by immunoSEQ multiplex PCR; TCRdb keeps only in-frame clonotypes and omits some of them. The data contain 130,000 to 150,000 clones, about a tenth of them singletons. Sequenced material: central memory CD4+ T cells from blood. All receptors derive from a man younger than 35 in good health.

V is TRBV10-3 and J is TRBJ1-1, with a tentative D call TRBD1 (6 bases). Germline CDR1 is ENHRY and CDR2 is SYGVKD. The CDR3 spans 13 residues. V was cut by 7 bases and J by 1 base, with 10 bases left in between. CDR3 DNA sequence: TGTGCCATCAAATCAGGGGAGAACACTGAAGCTTTCTTT. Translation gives CAIKSGENTEAFF.

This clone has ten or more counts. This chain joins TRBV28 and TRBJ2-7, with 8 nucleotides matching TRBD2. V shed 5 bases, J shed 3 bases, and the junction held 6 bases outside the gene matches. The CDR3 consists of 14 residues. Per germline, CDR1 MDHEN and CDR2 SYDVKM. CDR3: CASSLWTSNYEQYF. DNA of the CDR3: TGTGCCAGCAGTCTCTGGACTAGCAACTACGAGCAGTACTTC.

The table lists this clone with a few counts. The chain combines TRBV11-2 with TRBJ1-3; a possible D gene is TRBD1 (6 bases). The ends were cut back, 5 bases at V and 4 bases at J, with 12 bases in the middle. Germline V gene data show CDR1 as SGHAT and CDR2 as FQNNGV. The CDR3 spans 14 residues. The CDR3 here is CASSPRDIGNTIYF. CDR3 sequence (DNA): TGTGCCAGCAGCCCACGGGACATAGGAAACACCATATATTTT.

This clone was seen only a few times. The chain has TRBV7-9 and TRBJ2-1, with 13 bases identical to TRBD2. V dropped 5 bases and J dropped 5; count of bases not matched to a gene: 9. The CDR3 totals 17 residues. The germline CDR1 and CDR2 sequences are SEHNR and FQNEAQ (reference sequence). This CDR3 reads CASSQMTSGGTNNEQFF. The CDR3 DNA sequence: TGTGCCAGCAGCCAAATGACTAGCGGGGGGACCAACAATGAGCAGTTCTTC.

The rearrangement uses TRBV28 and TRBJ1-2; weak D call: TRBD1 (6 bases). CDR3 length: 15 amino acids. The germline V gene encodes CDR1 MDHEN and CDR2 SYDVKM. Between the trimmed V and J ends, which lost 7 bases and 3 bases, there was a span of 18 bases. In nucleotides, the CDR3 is TGTGCCAGCAACCTTCCGGCAGGGGATGACTATGGCTACACCTTC. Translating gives CASNLPAGDDYGYTF.

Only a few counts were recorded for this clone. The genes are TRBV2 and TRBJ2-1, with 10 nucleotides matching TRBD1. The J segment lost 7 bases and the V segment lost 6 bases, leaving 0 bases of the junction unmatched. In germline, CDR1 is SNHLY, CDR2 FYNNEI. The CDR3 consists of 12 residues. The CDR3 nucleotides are TGTGCCAGCAGGGGACAGGGGAATGAGCAGTTCTTC. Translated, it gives CASRGQGNEQFF. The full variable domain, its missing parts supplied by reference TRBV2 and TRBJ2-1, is EPEVTQTPSHQVTQMGQEVILRCVPISNHLYFYWYRQILGQKVEFLVSFYNNEISEKSEIFDDQFSVERPDGSNFTLKIRSTKLEDSAMYFCASRGQGNEQFFGPGTRLTVL.

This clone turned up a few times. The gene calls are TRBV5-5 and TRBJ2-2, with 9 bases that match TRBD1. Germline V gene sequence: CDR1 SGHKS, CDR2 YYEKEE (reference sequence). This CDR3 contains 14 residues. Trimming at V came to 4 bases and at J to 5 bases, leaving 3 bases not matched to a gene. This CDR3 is CASSPTGGTGELFF. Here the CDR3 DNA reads TGTGCCAGCAGCCCGACAGGGGGGACCGGGGAGCTGTTTTTT. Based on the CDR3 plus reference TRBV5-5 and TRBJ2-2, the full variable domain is DAGVTQSPTHLIKTRGQQVTLRCSPISGHKSVSWYQQVLGQGPQFIFQYYEKEERGRGNFPDRFSARQFPNYSSELNVNALLLGDSALYLCASSPTGGTGELFFGEGSRLTVL.

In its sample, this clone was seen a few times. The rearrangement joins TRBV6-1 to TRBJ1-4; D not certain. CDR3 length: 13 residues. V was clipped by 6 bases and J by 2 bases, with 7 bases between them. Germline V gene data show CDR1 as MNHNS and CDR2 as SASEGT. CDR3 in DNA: TGTGCCAGCAGCCAGAGGACTAATGAAAAACTGTTTTTT. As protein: CASSQRTNEKLFF.

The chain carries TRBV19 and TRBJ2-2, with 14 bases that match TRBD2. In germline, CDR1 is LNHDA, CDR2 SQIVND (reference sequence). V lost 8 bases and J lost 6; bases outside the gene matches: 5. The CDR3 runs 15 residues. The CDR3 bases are TGTGCCAGTCGACTAGCGGGGGGGCCCCCCGGGGAGCTGTTTTTT. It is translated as CASRLAGGPPGELFF. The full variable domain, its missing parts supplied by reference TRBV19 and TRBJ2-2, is DGGITQSPKYLFRKEGQNVTLSCEQNLNHDAMYWYRQDPGQGLRLIYYSQIVNDFQKGDIAEGYSVSREKKESFPLTVTSAQKNPTAFYLCASRLAGGPPGELFFGEGSRLTVL.

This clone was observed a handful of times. CDR3 region: CAWSFGLHNQPQHF. Here the CDR3 DNA reads TGTGCCTGGAGCTTTGGACTTCACAATCAGCCCCAGCATTTT. The rearrangement joins TRBV30 to TRBJ1-5, with D hard to call. This CDR3 comprises 14 residues. V gave up 3 bases and J gave up 3 bases, with 12 bases separating them. Germline CDR1 GTSNPN, CDR2 SVGIG (reference sequence).

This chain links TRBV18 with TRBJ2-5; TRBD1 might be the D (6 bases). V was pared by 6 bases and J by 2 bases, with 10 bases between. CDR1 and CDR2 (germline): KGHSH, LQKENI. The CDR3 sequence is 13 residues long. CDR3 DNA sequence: TGTGCCAGCTCGGTGGACAGACAAGAGACCCAGTACTTC. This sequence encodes CASSVDRQETQYF.

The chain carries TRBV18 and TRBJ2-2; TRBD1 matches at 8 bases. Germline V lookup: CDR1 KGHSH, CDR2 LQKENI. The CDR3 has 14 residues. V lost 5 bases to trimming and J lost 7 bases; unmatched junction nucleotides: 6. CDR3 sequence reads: CASSATGADGELFF. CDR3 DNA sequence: TGTGCCAGCTCAGCGACAGGGGCCGACGGGGAGCTGTTTTTT.

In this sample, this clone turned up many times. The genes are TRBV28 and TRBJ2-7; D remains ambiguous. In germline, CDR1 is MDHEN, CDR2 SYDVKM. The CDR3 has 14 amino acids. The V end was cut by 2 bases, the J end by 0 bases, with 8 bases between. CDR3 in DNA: TGTGCCAGCAGTTTAATTCCTAGCTCCTACGAGCAGTACTTC. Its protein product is CASSLIPSSYEQYF.

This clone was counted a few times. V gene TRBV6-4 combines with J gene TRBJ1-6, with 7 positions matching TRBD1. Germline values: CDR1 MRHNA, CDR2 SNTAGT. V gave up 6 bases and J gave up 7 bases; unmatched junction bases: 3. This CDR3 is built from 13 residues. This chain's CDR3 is CASSRDRNSPLHF. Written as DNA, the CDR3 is TGTGCCAGCAGCAGGGACAGAAATTCACCCCTCCACTTT.

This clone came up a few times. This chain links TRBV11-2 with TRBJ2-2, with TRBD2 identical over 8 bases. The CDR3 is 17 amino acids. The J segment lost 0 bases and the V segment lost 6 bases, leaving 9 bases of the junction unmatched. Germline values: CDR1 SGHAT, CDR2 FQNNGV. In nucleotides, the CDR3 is TGTGCCAGCAGTACCCGCGGGGGGCGAGCGAACACCGGGGAGCTGTTTTTT. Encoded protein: CASSTRGGRANTGELFF.

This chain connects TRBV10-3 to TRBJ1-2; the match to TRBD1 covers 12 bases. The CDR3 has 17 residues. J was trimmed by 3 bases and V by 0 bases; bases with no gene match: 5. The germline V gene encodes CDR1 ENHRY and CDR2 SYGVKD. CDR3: CAISESTGTGGDYGYTF. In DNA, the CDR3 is TGTGCCATCAGTGAGTCTACCGGGACAGGGGGCGACTATGGCTACACCTTC.

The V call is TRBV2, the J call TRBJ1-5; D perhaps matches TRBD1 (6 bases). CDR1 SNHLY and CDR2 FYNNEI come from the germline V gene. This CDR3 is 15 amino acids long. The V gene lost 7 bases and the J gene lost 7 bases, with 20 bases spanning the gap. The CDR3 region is CASMGDRGGDQPQHF. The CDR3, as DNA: TGTGCCAGCATGGGGGACCGAGGGGGGGACCAGCCCCAGCATTTT.

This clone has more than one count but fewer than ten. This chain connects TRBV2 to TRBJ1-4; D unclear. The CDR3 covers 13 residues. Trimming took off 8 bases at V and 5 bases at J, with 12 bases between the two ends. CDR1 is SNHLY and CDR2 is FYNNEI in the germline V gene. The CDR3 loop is CASQRGENEKLFF. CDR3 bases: TGTGCCAGCCAGCGTGGAGAGAATGAAAAACTGTTTTTT.

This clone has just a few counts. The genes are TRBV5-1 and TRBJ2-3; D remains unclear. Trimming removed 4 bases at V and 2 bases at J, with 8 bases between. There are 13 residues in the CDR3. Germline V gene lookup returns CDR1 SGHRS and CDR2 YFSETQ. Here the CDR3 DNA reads TGCGCCAGCAGCCCCACACACACAGATACGCAGTATTTT. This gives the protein CASSPTHTDTQYF.

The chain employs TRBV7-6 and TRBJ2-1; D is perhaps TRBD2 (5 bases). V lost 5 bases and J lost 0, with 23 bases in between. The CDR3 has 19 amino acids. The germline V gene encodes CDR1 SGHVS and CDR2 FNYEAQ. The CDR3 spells CASSPQPPIPGFSYNEQFF. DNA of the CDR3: TGTGCCAGCAGCCCACAACCCCCCATCCCGGGGTTCTCCTACAATGAGCAGTTCTTC.

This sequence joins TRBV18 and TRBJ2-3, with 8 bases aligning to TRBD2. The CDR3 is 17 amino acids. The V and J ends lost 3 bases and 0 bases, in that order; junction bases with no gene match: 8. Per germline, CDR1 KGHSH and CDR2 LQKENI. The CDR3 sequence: CASSPQGSGASTDTQYF. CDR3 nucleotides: TGTGCCAGCTCACCTCAAGGTAGCGGGGCAAGCACAGATACGCAGTATTTT.

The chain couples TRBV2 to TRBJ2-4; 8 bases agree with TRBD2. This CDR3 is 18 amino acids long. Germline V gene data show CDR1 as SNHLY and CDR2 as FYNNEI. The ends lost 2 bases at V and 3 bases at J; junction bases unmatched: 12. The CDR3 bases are TGTGCCAGCAGTGAACTTACGGGGGGGCCATGGGTCAAAAACATTCAGTACTTC. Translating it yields CASSELTGGPWVKNIQYF.

CDR3 protein: CAAQGEWNTEAFF. In DNA form, the CDR3 reads TGTGCCGCGCAGGGTGAATGGAACACTGAAGCTTTCTTT. The chain carries TRBV5-6 and TRBJ1-1; maybe TRBD1 (5 bases). From germline, CDR1 is SGHDT and CDR2 YYEEEE. This CDR3 comprises 13 residues. Trimming shortened V by 10 bases and J by 1 base, and 14 bases separated the two germline ends.

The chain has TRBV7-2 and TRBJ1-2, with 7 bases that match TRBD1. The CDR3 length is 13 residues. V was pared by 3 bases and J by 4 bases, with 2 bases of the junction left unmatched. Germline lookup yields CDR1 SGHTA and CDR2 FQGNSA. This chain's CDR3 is CASSFTGAYGYTF. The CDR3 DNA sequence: TGTGCCAGCAGCTTCACAGGGGCCTATGGCTACACCTTC.

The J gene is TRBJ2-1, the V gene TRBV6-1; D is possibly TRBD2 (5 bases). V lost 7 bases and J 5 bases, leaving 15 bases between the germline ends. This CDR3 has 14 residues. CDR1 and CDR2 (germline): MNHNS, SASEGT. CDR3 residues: CASTKGGSHNEQFF. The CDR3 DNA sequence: TGTGCCAGCACCAAAGGTGGGAGTCACAATGAGCAGTTCTTC.

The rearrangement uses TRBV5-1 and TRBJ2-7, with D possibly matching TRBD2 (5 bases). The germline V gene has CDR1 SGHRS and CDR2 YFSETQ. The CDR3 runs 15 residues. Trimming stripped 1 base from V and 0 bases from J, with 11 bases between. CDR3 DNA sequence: TGCGCCAGCAGCTTGCGGACTGGGAGCTCCTACGAGCAGTACTTC. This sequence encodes CASSLRTGSSYEQYF.

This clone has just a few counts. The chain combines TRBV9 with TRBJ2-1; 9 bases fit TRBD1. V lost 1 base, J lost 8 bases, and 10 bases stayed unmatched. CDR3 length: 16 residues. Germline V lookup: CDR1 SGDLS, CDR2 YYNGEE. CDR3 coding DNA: TGTGCCAGCAGCGTATCTCCGGGACAGGGAACCCATGAGCAGTTCTTC. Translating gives CASSVSPGQGTHEQFF.

CDR3 residues: CASSNQGAVYEQYF. CDR3 sequence (DNA): TGTGCCAGCAGCAACCAGGGGGCTGTTTACGAGCAGTACTTC. This chain uses TRBV6-6 with TRBJ2-7; 8 bases align to TRBD1. This CDR3 has 14 residues. V was pared by 6 bases and J by 4 bases, with 8 bases of the junction left unmatched. CDR1 MNHNY and CDR2 SVGAGI come from the germline V gene (reference sequence).

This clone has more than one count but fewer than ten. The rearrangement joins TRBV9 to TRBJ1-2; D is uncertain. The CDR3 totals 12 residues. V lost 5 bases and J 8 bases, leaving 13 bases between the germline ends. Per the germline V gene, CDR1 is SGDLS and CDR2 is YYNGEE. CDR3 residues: CASSTRTWGYTF. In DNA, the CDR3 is TGTGCCAGCAGTACCCGAACTTGGGGCTACACCTTC. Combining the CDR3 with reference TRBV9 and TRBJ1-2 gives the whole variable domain DSGVTQTPKHLITATGQRVTLRCSPRSGDLSVYWYQQSLDQGLQFLIQYYNGEERAKGNILERFSAQQFPDLHSELNLSSLELGDSALYFCASSTRTWGYTFGSGTRLTVV.

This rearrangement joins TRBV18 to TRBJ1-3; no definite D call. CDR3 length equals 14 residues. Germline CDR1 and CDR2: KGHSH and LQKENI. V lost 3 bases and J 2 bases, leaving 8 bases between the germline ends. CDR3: CASSPSETGNTIYF. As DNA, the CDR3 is TGTGCCAGCTCACCCTCAGAAACTGGAAACACCATATATTTT.